This T cell receptor beta chain was captured by sequencing in a study of CD8+ T cells in alopecia areata. The treatment denotes: oral pan-JAK inhibitor, 5-10 mg twice daily. As part of sample collection, lesional scalp punch biopsies and peripheral blood were taken from alopecia areata patients. Turning to this clone: The antigen is undetermined.

General observations from the study: Expanded CD8+ clones among the top 100, and scalp clonality, were significantly decreased by tofacitinib. Many expanded lesional clones persisted during tofacitinib (in both scalp and blood).

Unmatched junction bases numbered 1, after V lost 6 bases and J lost 3 bases. The V gene's germline CDR1 is PRHDT and CDR2 FYEKMQ (reference sequence). The CDR3 extends over 12 amino acids. The sequencing template was cDNA reverse transcribed from extracted RNA. Data came from immunoSEQ multiplex PCR; TCRdb stores just in-frame clones and leaves some out. Altogether some 44,000 clones are present, roughly 92% being singletons, with the ten largest covering approximately 17%. The sequence was obtained from a human donor with alopecia areata. The rearrangement links TRBV13 to TRBJ2-5; 7 bases line up with TRBD1. Sequencing was performed on CD8+ T cells sorted from blood, taken at week 24, from a patient treated with tofacitinib. CDR3 in amino acids: CASSGQEETQYF. The CDR3 coding sequence is TGTGCCAGCAGTGGACAGGAAGAGACCCAGTACTTC.